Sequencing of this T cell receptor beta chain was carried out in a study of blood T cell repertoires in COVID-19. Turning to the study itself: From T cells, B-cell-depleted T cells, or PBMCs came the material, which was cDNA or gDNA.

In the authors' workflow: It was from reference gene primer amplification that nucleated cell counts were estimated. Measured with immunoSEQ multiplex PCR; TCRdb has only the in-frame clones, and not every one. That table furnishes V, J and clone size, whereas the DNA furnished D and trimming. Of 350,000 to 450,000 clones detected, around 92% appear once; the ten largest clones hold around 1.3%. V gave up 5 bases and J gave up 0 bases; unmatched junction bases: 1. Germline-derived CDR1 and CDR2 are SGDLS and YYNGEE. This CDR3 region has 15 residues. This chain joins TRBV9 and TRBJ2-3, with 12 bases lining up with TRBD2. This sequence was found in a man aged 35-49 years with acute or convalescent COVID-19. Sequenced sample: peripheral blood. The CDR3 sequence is CASSGLAGSTDTQYF. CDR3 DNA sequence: TGTGCCAGCAGTGGACTAGCGGGGAGCACAGATACGCAGTATTTT.